This passage covers 8 T cell receptor beta chains from one sample sequenced in a study of blood T cell repertoires in COVID-19. Repertoires were generated with immunoSEQ multiplex PCR, while TCRdb's copy carries only in-frame clones and drops some. The table records a few hundred thousand clones, just under 90% of them present only once. The sequenced material came from peripheral blood. These receptor sequences come from a woman aged 50 to 60 with COVID-19, enrolled during active disease.

CDR3 DNA sequence: TGTGCCACCAGTGAGGCCGGGACTAGCGGGGGCAATGAGCAGTTCTTC. The encoded protein is CATSEAGTSGGNEQFF. This chain links TRBV24-1 with TRBJ2-1, with TRBD2 matching over 14 bases. With 4 bases clipped from V and 6 bases from J, the junction kept 4 bases outside the gene matches. This CDR3 has 16 amino acids. In germline, CDR1 is KGHDR, CDR2 SFDVKD.

This clone was detected once. The chain is built from TRBV30 and TRBJ1-5, with 8 bases lining up with TRBD1. Trimming took 3 bases from V and 8 from J; bases not matched to a gene: 9. This CDR3 is 14 amino acids long. Germline lookup yields CDR1 GTSNPN and CDR2 SVGIG (reference sequence). For the CDR3, the DNA is TGTGCCTGGAGCTCCGGACAGGGCGGGGAGCCCCAGCATTTT. It encodes CAWSSGQGGEPQHF.

The chain employs TRBV4-1 and TRBJ1-1; possibly TRBD1 for D (5 bases). In germline, CDR1 is MGHRA, CDR2 YSYEKL. The CDR3 loop spans 14 amino acids. Trimming removed 3 bases from V and 1 base from J, with 9 bases in between. CDR3 sequence reads: CASSHGGSNTEAFF. The DNA of the CDR3 is TGCGCCAGCAGCCACGGGGGGTCGAACACTGAAGCTTTCTTT.

The J gene is TRBJ1-2, the V gene TRBV7-2, with D possibly TRBD1 on 6 matching bases. CDR1 and CDR2 (germline): SGHTA, FQGNSA. The ends were cut back, 6 bases at V and 7 bases at J, with 18 bases in the middle. This CDR3 has 14 residues. This CDR3 reads CASSYRGGGRGYTF. The CDR3 DNA reads as TGTGCCAGCAGTTATCGCGGGGGGGGGCGTGGCTACACCTTC.

This chain uses TRBV6-4 with TRBJ1-1, with D perhaps TRBD1 (6 bases). Germline V gives CDR1 MRHNA, CDR2 SNTAGT. The CDR3 has 14 amino acids. The ends were cut back, 6 bases at V and 5 bases at J, with 16 bases in the middle. CDR3 sequence: CASRTQGGETEAFF. In nucleotides, the CDR3 is TGTGCCAGCAGAACACAGGGAGGGGAAACTGAAGCTTTCTTT.

The chain recombines TRBV2 with TRBJ2-5; 8 bases are shared with TRBD1. J gave up 4 bases and V 1 base, and 14 bases lay outside the gene matches. Germline CDR1 is SNHLY and CDR2 is FYNNEI. This CDR3 region has 18 residues. The CDR3 DNA reads as TGTGCCAGCAGTGAAGATAGGGCAGGGGGCTTAGTCGGAGAGACCCAGTACTTC. Amino acids: CASSEDRAGGLVGETQYF.

This clone has only one observation. This chain links TRBV9 with TRBJ1-3; D is possibly TRBD1 (5 bases). CDR1 is SGDLS and CDR2 is YYNGEE in the germline V gene. Trimming shortened V by 2 bases and J by 0 bases, and 9 bases separated the two germline ends. The CDR3 sequence is 15 residues long. The CDR3 loop reads CASSVAGSSGNTIYF. In DNA, the CDR3 is TGTGCCAGCAGCGTTGCAGGGTCCTCTGGAAACACCATATATTTT.

The chain combines TRBV3-1 (or the pseudogene TRBV3-2) with TRBJ1-2, with 7 bases aligning to TRBD1. From germline, CDR1 is LGHDT and CDR2 YNNKEL (reference sequence). The CDR3 loop spans 13 amino acids. Trimming cost V 3 bases and J 2 bases; bases outside gene matches: 0. CDR3 in amino acids: CASSQTGNYGYTF. DNA for the CDR3: TGTGCCAGCAGCCAGACAGGGAACTATGGCTACACCTTC.